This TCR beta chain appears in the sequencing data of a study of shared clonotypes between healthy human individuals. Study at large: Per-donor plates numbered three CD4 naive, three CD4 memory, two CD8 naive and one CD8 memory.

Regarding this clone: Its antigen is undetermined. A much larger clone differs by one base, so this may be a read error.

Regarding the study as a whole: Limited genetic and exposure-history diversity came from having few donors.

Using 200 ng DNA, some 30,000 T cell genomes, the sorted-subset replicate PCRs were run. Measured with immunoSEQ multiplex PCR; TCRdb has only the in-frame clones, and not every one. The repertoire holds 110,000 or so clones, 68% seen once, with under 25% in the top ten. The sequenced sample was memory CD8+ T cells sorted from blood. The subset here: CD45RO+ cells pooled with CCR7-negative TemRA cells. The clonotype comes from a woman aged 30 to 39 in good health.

CDR3 in amino acids: CASSLVGSSTDTQYF. The CDR3 DNA is TGTGCCAGCAGCTTAGTGGGGTCTAGCACAGATACGCAGTATTTT. The chain is built from TRBV7-8 and TRBJ2-3; D is undetermined. This CDR3 spans 15 amino acids. V was pared by 1 base and J by 0 bases, with 8 bases between. Looked up from germline, CDR1 is SGHVS and CDR2 is FQNEAQ.